Listed here are 10 T cell receptor beta chains from one sample, sequenced in a study of cytomegalovirus exposure and HLA in healthy donors. Primers for the PCR totalled 60 Vbeta and 13 Jbeta. Here immunoSEQ multiplex PCR was the method, and the copy in TCRdb shows in-frame clones only, minus some. Here the sample table reports about 76,000 clones. Material for sequencing was PBMCs. The receptors were sampled from a woman in her thirties or forties in good health and CMV-seropositive.

This rearrangement joins TRBV9 to TRBJ2-1; 7 positions match TRBD1. CDR1 and CDR2 from the germline V gene are SGDLS and YYNGEE. The V and J ends lost 3 bases and 4 bases, in that order; junction bases with no gene match: 10. The CDR3 spans 16 residues. The CDR3 DNA sequence: TGTGCCAGCAGCGATTCAGCCGGGACAGAATACAATGAGCAGTTCTTC. This codes for CASSDSAGTEYNEQFF.

V gene TRBV5-1 combines with J gene TRBJ1-3, with no clear D. With 0 bases removed from V and 4 bases from J, the gap between germline ends came to 5 bases. The CDR3 consists of 13 residues. CDR1 SGHRS and CDR2 YFSETQ come from the germline V gene. DNA for the CDR3: TGCGCCAGCAGCTTGGCCGGGGGAAACACCATATATTTT. Translated: CASSLAGGNTIYF.

The chain links TRBV7-9 to TRBJ1-5; the D is unclear. The CDR3 spans 12 residues. Between the trimmed V and J ends, which lost 4 bases and 3 bases, there was a span of 4 bases. From germline, CDR1 is SEHNR and CDR2 FQNEAQ (reference sequence). CDR3 amino acids: CASSSLNQPQHF. The CDR3 region has the DNA TGTGCCAGCAGCTCCCTCAATCAGCCCCAGCATTTT. The variable domain in full, completed from reference TRBV7-9 and TRBJ1-5, reads DTGVSQNPRHKITKRGQNVTFRCDPISEHNRLYWYRQTLGQGPEFLTYFQNEAQLEKSRLLSDRFSAERPKGSFSTLEIQRTEQGDSAMYLCASSSLNQPQHFGDGTRLSIL.

This rearrangement joins TRBV4-3 to TRBJ2-2; 8 bases map to TRBD1. Germline CDR1 reads LGHNA; CDR2 reads YSLEER. The CDR3 runs 19 residues. V was clipped by 1 base and J by 3 bases; unmatched bases: 13. The CDR3 here is CASSQGRQGAKQDTGELFF. CDR3 sequence (DNA): TGCGCCAGCAGCCAAGGCCGCCAGGGGGCGAAACAGGACACCGGGGAGCTGTTTTTT.

The J gene is TRBJ2-7, the V gene TRBV2, with TRBD1 identical over 9 bases. After removal of 4 bases from V and 4 bases from J, the junction contained 5 bases not matched to a gene. CDR1 and CDR2 from the germline V gene are SNHLY and FYNNEI. This CDR3 has 14 residues. The CDR3: CASSGGQGGYEQYF. DNA for the CDR3: TGTGCCAGCAGTGGGGGACAGGGTGGGTACGAGCAGTACTTC.

This sequence joins TRBV5-1 and TRBJ2-7; D is perhaps TRBD1 (6 bases). This CDR3 has 15 residues. Germline CDR1 reads SGHRS; CDR2 reads YFSETQ. V was cut by 0 bases and J by 1 base, with 11 bases left in between. The chain's CDR3 is CASSLEGTTSYEQYF. CDR3 coding DNA: TGCGCCAGCAGCTTGGAGGGGACAACGTCCTACGAGCAGTACTTC.

The rearrangement links TRBV4-1 to TRBJ2-4; D is undetermined. This CDR3 has 17 amino acids. Looked up from germline, CDR1 is MGHRA and CDR2 is YSYEKL. Trimming left V 1 base short and J 1 base short, with 14 bases between. CDR3 in DNA: TGCGCCAGCAGCCAAGTGGTGGCAGGCCTGGCCAAAAACATTCAGTACTTC. It translates to CASSQVVAGLAKNIQYF.

The chain links TRBV10-1 to TRBJ2-5; 10 positions agree with TRBD1. The CDR3 loop spans 13 amino acids. V lost 9 bases and J lost 4; bases outside the gene matches: 5. The germline V gene has CDR1 WNHNN and CDR2 SYGVQD (reference sequence). The CDR3 nucleotides read TGCGCCAGTTCGGACAGGGGGATAGAGACCCAGTACTTC. Its translation is CASSDRGIETQYF.

The chain combines TRBV5-1 with TRBJ2-1; D may be TRBD2 (6 bases). Germline assignment: CDR1 SGHRS and CDR2 YFSETQ. The CDR3 runs to 15 residues. Trimming cost V 0 bases and J 3 bases, with 10 bases left between them. CDR3 in amino acids: CASSLAGVDYNEQFF. The CDR3 DNA is TGCGCCAGCAGCTTGGCGGGGGTGGACTACAATGAGCAGTTCTTC.

This chain joins TRBV9 and TRBJ2-5, with 10 bases lining up with TRBD1. V lost 3 bases and J lost 3; bases outside the gene matches: 8. Germline CDR1 SGDLS, CDR2 YYNGEE. The CDR3 is 16 amino acids. The CDR3: CASSARQGAGEETQYF. CDR3 coding DNA: TGTGCCAGCAGCGCAAGACAGGGGGCGGGGGAAGAGACCCAGTACTTC.